The 26 T cell receptor beta chains reported below all come from one sample, sequenced in a study of cytomegalovirus exposure and HLA in healthy donors. PCR amplification relied on 60 Vbeta primers (plus 13 Jbeta primers). Using immunoSEQ multiplex PCR, the repertoire was profiled, and TCRdb retains in-frame clones only, with some absent. The sample contains roughly 150,000 clones, roughly four fifths of which appear only once. The specimen sequenced was PBMCs. The receptors were gathered from a female donor in good health and CMV-seronegative.

The V and J genes are TRBV9 and TRBJ1-5; D unclear. The germline V gene has CDR1 SGDLS and CDR2 YYNGEE. With 3 bases removed from V and 7 bases from J, the gap between germline ends came to 17 bases. This CDR3 has 15 amino acids. In DNA form, the CDR3 reads TGTGCCAGCAGCGCCCTTGACAATCCGGGGCAGCCCCAGCATTTT. Amino acid sequence: CASSALDNPGQPQHF.

This clone was seen only a few times. V usage is TRBV27 and J usage is TRBJ2-2, with a possible D match to TRBD2 (6 bases). The CDR3 length is 15 residues. V lost 6 bases to trimming and J lost 3 bases, with 14 bases between them. Germline CDR1 is MNHEY and CDR2 is SMNVEV (reference sequence). CDR3 in amino acids: CASSFGGPDTGELFF. DNA of the CDR3: TGTGCCAGCAGCTTCGGAGGGCCGGACACCGGGGAGCTGTTTTTT.

The chain recombines TRBV30 with TRBJ1-6; 9 bases fit TRBD1. V gave up 5 bases and J gave up 5 bases; unmatched junction bases: 10. This CDR3 comprises 16 residues. The germline CDR1 and CDR2 sequences are GTSNPN and SVGIG (reference sequence). The CDR3 DNA reads as TGTGCCTGGGCCGGGACAGGGAGATTCCATAATTCACCCCTCCACTTT. This encodes CAWAGTGRFHNSPLHF.

The gene calls are TRBV4-2 and TRBJ2-3; TRBD2 matches at 7 bases. Germline V gene sequence: CDR1 LGHNA, CDR2 YNFKEQ. Trimming cost V 0 bases and J 1 base; bases outside gene matches: 4. The CDR3 has 16 residues. The CDR3 loop reads CASSQEAGVGTDTQYF. Here the CDR3 DNA reads TGTGCCAGCAGCCAAGAGGCGGGGGTTGGCACAGATACGCAGTATTTT.

The rearrangement links TRBV5-1 to TRBJ2-2; TRBD1 matches at 7 bases. In germline, CDR1 is SGHRS, CDR2 YFSETQ. V gave up 2 bases and J gave up 3 bases; unmatched junction bases: 7. The CDR3 runs to 16 residues. CDR3 region: CASSFLTGADTGELFF. The CDR3 region has the DNA TGCGCCAGCAGCTTCCTTACAGGGGCCGACACCGGGGAGCTGTTTTTT.

J is TRBJ2-7 and V is TRBV28; possible D gene TRBD1, 5 bases. CDR3 length equals 13 residues. V was cut by 6 bases and J by 3 bases, with 12 bases left in between. CDR1 is MDHEN, CDR2 SYDVKM, per germline. The CDR3 nucleotides read TGTGCCAGCAGAGAAGGGGCGAACTACGAGCAGTACTTC. It specifies CASREGANYEQYF.

This clone came up once. The V gene is TRBV7-9, the J gene TRBJ2-2; possible D gene TRBD2, 5 bases. The length of the CDR3 is 15 residues. V lost 3 bases and J 0 bases, leaving 8 bases between the germline ends. The V gene's germline CDR1 is SEHNR and CDR2 FQNEAQ (reference sequence). The CDR3 reads CASSLIGANTGELFF. The CDR3 region has the DNA TGTGCCAGCAGCTTGATCGGGGCGAACACCGGGGAGCTGTTTTTT. Complete variable domain (other parts from reference TRBV7-9 and TRBJ2-2): DTGVSQNPRHKITKRGQNVTFRCDPISEHNRLYWYRQTLGQGPEFLTYFQNEAQLEKSRLLSDRFSAERPKGSFSTLEIQRTEQGDSAMYLCASSLIGANTGELFFGEGSRLTVL.

V is TRBV4-3 and J is TRBJ2-2, with D uncertain. Germline CDR1 is LGHNA and CDR2 is YSLEER. Trimming pared 0 bases from V and 1 base from J, leaving 3 bases between. This CDR3 is 14 amino acids long. The chain's CDR3 is CASSQDRNTGELFF. The CDR3 DNA is TGCGCCAGCAGCCAAGACAGGAACACCGGGGAGCTGTTTTTT.

This clone was counted once. The chain recombines TRBV4-3 with TRBJ1-6, with TRBD1 as a possible D gene (6 bases). Trimming cost V 2 bases and J 6 bases, with 20 bases left between them. The CDR3 loop spans 18 amino acids. Germline CDR1 is LGHNA and CDR2 is YSLEER. The CDR3 spells CASSQFEGQGIGNSPLHF. The CDR3 DNA reads as TGCGCCAGCAGCCAATTTGAAGGGCAGGGGATTGGTAATTCACCCCTCCACTTT.

A remark on this clone: Germline and junction disagree at one end, which may indicate a read error. The V gene is TRBV7-7, the J gene TRBJ2-7; 7 nucleotides match TRBD2. The CDR3 has 16 amino acids. Germline V lookup: CDR1 SSHAT, CDR2 FNYEAQ (reference sequence). The CDR3: CASSLSSSGALAEQYF. For the CDR3, the DNA is TGTGCTAGCAGCTTAAGTTCTAGCGGCGCCTTGGCCGAGCAGTACTTC.

The CDR3 DNA sequence: TGCGCCAGCAGCCAAATCCCCATAAGGACTAGTGATACGCAGTATTTT. Translated: CASSQIPIRTSDTQYF. The chain links TRBV4-3 to TRBJ2-3; TRBD2 agrees at 7 bases. J gave up 6 bases and V 2 bases, and 11 bases lay outside the gene matches. The CDR3 contains 16 residues. Germline V gene sequence: CDR1 LGHNA, CDR2 YSLEER.

In its sample, this clone was seen once. V gene TRBV7-2 combines with J gene TRBJ2-6; TRBD1 aligns across 7 bases. Germline V CDR1 and CDR2: SGHTA, FQGNSA. Germline trimming cut 4 bases from V and 2 bases from J; bases unmatched to any gene: 5. This CDR3 is built from 16 residues. CDR3 nucleotides: TGTGCCAGCAGCTACGATACAGGGGCTGGGGCCAACGTCCTGACTTTC. The encoded protein is CASSYDTGAGANVLTF.

As concerns this clone: At the DNA level, this CDR3 is encoded by other sequences in the same sample as well. This chain connects TRBV19 to TRBJ2-2; possibly TRBD1 for D (5 bases). The germline V and J ends were trimmed by 3 bases and 1 base, with 6 bases remaining between them. This CDR3 region has 14 residues. CDR1 and CDR2 (germline): LNHDA, SQIVND (reference sequence). The CDR3 is CASSITGNTGELFF. As DNA, the CDR3 is TGTGCCAGTAGTATTACAGGGAACACCGGGGAGCTGTTTTTT.

The chain carries TRBV5-4 and TRBJ2-5; a weak D match, TRBD1 (6 bases). Germline V gene lookup returns CDR1 SGHNT and CDR2 YYREEE (reference sequence). The CDR3 extends over 14 amino acids. Between the trimmed V and J ends, which lost 3 bases and 2 bases, there was a span of 11 bases. The CDR3 region has the DNA TGTGCCAGCAGCTGGACACAGGGTCAAGAGACCCAGTACTTC. Protein sequence: CASSWTQGQETQYF.

V is TRBV7-9 and J is TRBJ1-1, with TRBD1 matching 7 bases. V dropped 5 bases and J dropped 1; count of bases not matched to a gene: 7. This CDR3 comprises 15 residues. The germline V gene encodes CDR1 SEHNR and CDR2 FQNEAQ (reference sequence). DNA of the CDR3: TGTGCCAGCAGCAGACGACAGGGACAGAACACTGAAGCTTTCTTT. Its protein is CASSRRQGQNTEAFF.

The J gene is TRBJ2-1, the V gene TRBV19; maybe TRBD2 (6 bases). V shed 6 bases and J shed 10 bases, with 16 bases lying between them. The CDR3 consists of 13 residues. Germline assignment: CDR1 LNHDA and CDR2 SQIVND (reference sequence). CDR3 loop: CASRPDRGSEQFF. In DNA form, the CDR3 reads TGTGCCAGTAGGCCAGATCGGGGGTCGGAGCAGTTCTTC.

CDR3 residues: CASSPRSAYEQYF. CDR3 DNA: TGTGCCAGCAGCCCCCGCTCAGCCTACGAGCAGTACTTC. The chain couples TRBV7-9 to TRBJ2-7, with unresolved D. This CDR3 region has 13 residues. Trimming removed 5 bases from V and 2 bases from J, with 10 bases in between. In germline, CDR1 is SEHNR, CDR2 FQNEAQ (reference sequence).

J is TRBJ2-2 and V is TRBV6-4; 7 nucleotides agree with TRBD1. The CDR3 spans 16 residues. J lost 2 bases, V lost 0 bases, and 3 bases had no gene match. Germline values: CDR1 MRHNA, CDR2 SNTAGT. The CDR3 DNA sequence: TGTGCCAGCAGTGACTCGGGGGACAGTAACACCGGGGAGCTGTTTTTT. It specifies CASSDSGDSNTGELFF.

A few counts support this clone. This sequence joins TRBV6-5 and TRBJ2-4; TRBD1 aligns across 8 bases. V trimming: 6 bases; J trimming: 12 bases; junction bases outside the gene matches: 16. This CDR3 region has 15 residues. From germline, CDR1 is MNHEY and CDR2 SVGAGI. The DNA of the CDR3 is TGTGCCAGCAGGGGGGGACAGGCTATAACGAAAGGTCAGTACTTC. It is translated as CASRGGQAITKGQYF.

The chain has TRBV14 and TRBJ2-3; a possible D gene is TRBD2 (5 bases). Germline-derived CDR1 and CDR2 are SGHDN and FVKESK. Between the trimmed V and J ends, which lost 0 bases and 0 bases, there was a span of 10 bases. This CDR3 is built from 16 residues. CDR3 nucleotide sequence: TGTGCCAGCAGCCAAGATAGCGAGCGAAGCACAGATACGCAGTATTTT. Translating it yields CASSQDSERSTDTQYF.

This clone was seen a few times. V is TRBV27 and J is TRBJ1-5; no reliable D call. Germline CDR1 MNHEY, CDR2 SMNVEV (reference sequence). The CDR3 has 14 residues. V gave up 4 bases and J gave up 2 bases, with 9 bases separating them. CDR3 amino acids: CASSSPAGNQPQHF. The CDR3 DNA is TGTGCCAGCAGTTCACCTGCAGGCAATCAGCCCCAGCATTTT.

Here the CDR3 DNA reads TGTGCCTGGACCGGGACACTTAATGAAAAACTGTTTTTT. Encoded protein: CAWTGTLNEKLFF. V and J are TRBV30 and TRBJ1-4; possible D gene TRBD1, 6 bases. CDR3 length: 13 amino acids. Germline CDR1 and CDR2: GTSNPN and SVGIG (reference sequence). Between the trimmed V and J ends, which lost 4 bases and 4 bases, there was a span of 10 bases.

This clone was seen a handful of times. The rearrangement joins TRBV6-5 to TRBJ2-5; D gene unclear. Germline V CDR1 and CDR2: MNHEY, SVGAGI. The CDR3 contains 15 residues. V was shortened by 2 bases and J by 5 bases, with 15 bases between the two germline ends. The CDR3 DNA reads TGTGCCAGCAGTTACACCCATAGATTCTCCGAGACCCAGTACTTC. This codes for CASSYTHRFSETQYF.

The V gene is TRBV7-8, the J gene TRBJ1-2; a possible D gene is TRBD1 (5 bases). Between the trimmed V and J ends, which lost 6 bases and 14 bases, there was a span of 22 bases. Germline V gene lookup returns CDR1 SGHVS and CDR2 FQNEAQ. This CDR3 contains 13 residues. CDR3 coding DNA: TGTGCCAGCAGACCCCGGGGGAGTCTCTATGCTACCTTC. Its protein product is CASRPRGSLYATF.

The chain carries TRBV6-6 and TRBJ2-7, with D hard to call. CDR3 size: 12 residues. Between the trimmed V and J ends, which lost 8 bases and 0 bases, there was a span of 8 bases. Germline assignment: CDR1 MNHNY and CDR2 SVGAGI (reference sequence). The CDR3 protein is CASGSTSYEQYF. CDR3 in DNA: TGTGCCAGCGGTTCTACCTCCTACGAGCAGTACTTC.

The V gene is TRBV14, the J gene TRBJ1-2; D is possibly TRBD1 (5 bases). V gave up 3 bases and J gave up 5 bases, with 16 bases separating them. The CDR3 length is 15 residues. Germline CDR1 is SGHDN and CDR2 is FVKESK. The CDR3 reads CASSQVLFGGYGYTF. CDR3 DNA sequence: TGTGCCAGCAGCCAGGTCCTCTTCGGGGGATATGGCTACACCTTC.